In this sample, the clone carrying this T cell receptor (beta chain) is medium-sized. Distinct nucleotide sequences in the sample also encode this CDR3. The V end lost 2 bases, the J end lost 0 bases, and 8 bases lay between the germline ends. This CDR3 region has 14 residues. CDR1 and CDR2 from the germline V gene are SGDLS and YYNGEE. The sample is drawn from a study of OX40 agonist ivuxolimab in advanced cancers. Sequencing used immunoSEQ multiplex PCR; TCRdb keeps in-frame clones, though not all of them. The sample carries around 67,000 clones, 87% recorded once. The V and J genes are TRBV9 and TRBJ2-5, with D perhaps matching TRBD2 (6 bases). This clonotype originated in an adult with an advanced solid tumor such as melanoma, head and neck, liver or kidney cancer. The sequences come from CD4+ or CD8+ T cells sorted from blood, collected in a trial of the OX40 agonist ivuxolimab. The DNA for the CDR3 is TGTGCCAGCAGCGTGGGGACTTACCAAGAGACCCAGTACTTC. Residues: CASSVGTYQETQYF.